This section outlines one T cell receptor beta chain sequence together with its context. The CDR3 has 16 residues. Germline CDR1 reads SGHTA; CDR2 reads FQGNSA. V shed 3 bases, J shed 5 bases, and the junction held 13 bases outside the gene matches. Authors' processing steps: How many nucleated cells were present was estimated from reference gene primer amplification. Using immunoSEQ multiplex PCR, the repertoire was profiled, and TCRdb retains in-frame clones only, with some absent. V and J calls and clone size are copied from that table; D and trimming were computed from the DNA. Among about 99,000 clones listed, just over 85% were seen once. This specimen belongs to a study of blood T cell repertoires in COVID-19.

The gene calls are TRBV7-2 and TRBJ2-7; the match to TRBD1 covers 7 bases. The receptor's source is a human donor in a cohort sampled during active COVID-19. Sequenced material: peripheral blood. DNA of the CDR3: TGTGCCAGCAGCTTGTTCGCCCAGGGGGTTGTAGACGAGCAGTACTTC. Encoded protein: CASSLFAQGVVDEQYF. Full variable domain (remainder filled in from reference TRBV7-2 and TRBJ2-7): GAGVSQSPSNKVTEKGKDVELRCDPISGHTALYWYRQSLGQGLEFLIYFQGNSAPDKSGLPSDRFSAERTGGSVSTLTIQRTQQEDSAVYLCASSLFAQGVVDEQYFGPGTRLTVT.